This is a list of T cell receptor beta chains from one sample in a study of shared clonotypes between healthy human individuals. The assay was immunoSEQ multiplex PCR, and TCRdb's table has in-frame clones only and misses some. The sample has approximately 330,000 clones; more than 60% are singletons. The sequenced sample was memory CD4+ T cells sorted from blood. Every receptor here comes from a man aged 25-40 years in good health. The CDR3 runs from the conserved cysteine through the conserved F or W. The order of the fields is J gene, V gene, CDR3 protein.

J gene: TRBJ2-3; V gene: TRBV5-4; CDR3 protein: CASSYGTTSTDTQYF
J gene: TRBJ2-5; V gene: TRBV5-6; CDR3 protein: CASSTPTGGFRETQYF
J gene: TRBJ1-4; V gene: TRBV20-1; CDR3 protein: CSATSGEKLFF
J gene: TRBJ1-2; V gene: TRBV7-2; CDR3 protein: CASRRTGHGYTF
J gene: TRBJ1-1; V gene: TRBV6-1; CDR3 protein: CASMGQANTEAFF
J gene: TRBJ2-3; V gene: TRBV6-6; CDR3 protein: CASSYTGTEGTQYF
J gene: TRBJ2-1; V gene: TRBV2; CDR3 protein: CASRRDSDEQFF
J gene: TRBJ1-3; V gene: TRBV18; CDR3 protein: CASSRDTGLSGNTIYF
J gene: TRBJ1-2; V gene: TRBV18; CDR3 protein: CASSPFPGGQVSGYTF
J gene: TRBJ2-7; V gene: TRBV13; CDR3 protein: CASSPDPGQGPGEQYF
J gene: TRBJ2-7; V gene: TRBV15; CDR3 protein: CATSRELAGKYEQYF
J gene: TRBJ1-1; V gene: TRBV5-4; CDR3 protein: CASRIGGTSLMNTEAFF